The clone carrying this T cell receptor (beta chain) has just a few counts. These data are taken from a study of human T cells and chemical hapten exposure. The CDR3 spans 14 residues. In germline, CDR1 is SGDLS, CDR2 YYNGEE. V gave up 4 bases and J gave up 5 bases; unmatched junction bases: 4. TCRdb re-called the RACE reads through MiXCR, storing one row per CDR3 protein. The sample holds tens of thousands of distinct CDR3 sequences, 10% seen once. Time point noted: patch test 1, 2 weeks after DPC sensitization. The treatment was: therapeutic diphenylcyclopropenone sensitization with weekly scalp DPC.

The V call is TRBV9, the J call TRBJ2-1; 9 bases fit TRBD1. The sequenced sample was whole blood, obtained in connection with sensitization to the hapten diphenylcyclopropenone (DPC). The sequence derives from a woman aged 45 to 65 with alopecia areata. Some clones in this sample may be carry-over from other donors' samples. Here the CDR3 reads CASSRGQGNNEQFF. In DNA form, the CDR3 reads TGTGCCAGCAGCCGAGGACAGGGGAACAATGAGCAGTTCTTC.